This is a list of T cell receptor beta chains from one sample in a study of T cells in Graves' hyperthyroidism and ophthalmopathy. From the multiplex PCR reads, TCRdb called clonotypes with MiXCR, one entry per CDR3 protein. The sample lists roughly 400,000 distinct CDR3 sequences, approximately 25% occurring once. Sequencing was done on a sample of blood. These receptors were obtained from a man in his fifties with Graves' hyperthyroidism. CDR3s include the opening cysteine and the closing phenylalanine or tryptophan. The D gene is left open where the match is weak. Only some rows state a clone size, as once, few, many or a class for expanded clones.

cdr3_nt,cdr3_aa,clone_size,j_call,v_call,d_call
TGTGCCAGCGGGGGGTCCTACGAGCAGTACTTC,CASGGSYEQYF,-,TRBJ2-7,TRBV11-2,-
TGTGCCAGTAGTATAGGGCAGGGGATTGGCTACGATCAGCCCCAGCATTTT,CASSIGQGIGYDQPQHF,few,TRBJ1-5,TRBV19,-
TGTGCCAGCAGCCAACTCGGGACACACTCTAGGGGCTACACCTTC,CASSQLGTHSRGYTF,-,TRBJ1-2,TRBV3-1,-
TGCAGTGCTGAGCGGGCCGCATCCTACAATGAGCAGTTCTTC,CSAERAASYNEQFF,few,TRBJ2-1,TRBV20-1,-
TGTGCCAGCAGTGCGACTAGCGGGAGGGCAAATGAGCAGTTCTTC,CASSATSGRANEQFF,many,TRBJ2-1,TRBV2,TRBD2
TGTGCCACCGGACTAGCGGGGCTTACAGATACGCAGTATTTT,CATGLAGLTDTQYF,-,TRBJ2-3,TRBV15,TRBD2
TGCAGCCCACGTCGGACCCGGACTAGCTGGCAGACCCAGTACTTC,CSPRRTRTSWQTQYF,few,TRBJ2-5,TRBV29-1,TRBD2
TGTGCCAGCAGCCCACCGACAGGCTACCTTGAAGCTTTCTTT,CASSPPTGYLEAFF,-,TRBJ1-1,TRBV7-8,-
TGTGCCAGCACCGGGCTAGTTCTTGCGAGTGAGCAGTTCTTC,CASTGLVLASEQFF,few,TRBJ2-1,TRBV12-3/TRBV12-4,-
TGTGCCACCAGCAGAGATCTAGAACAAGAGACCCAGTACTTC,CATSRDLEQETQYF,-,TRBJ2-5,TRBV15,-
TGCGCCAGCAGCTTGGAGGGACGGGGGTTTTCACCCCTCCACTTT,CASSLEGRGFSPLHF,-,TRBJ1-6,TRBV5-1,-
TGTGCCAGCAGCTTAGGCGGGGCGAACACCGGGGAGCTGTTTTTT,CASSLGGANTGELFF,many,TRBJ2-2,TRBV5-1,-
TGCAGTGCTATGTCCGCAGGGGGCATAATAGAGCAGTACTTC,CSAMSAGGIIEQYF,few,TRBJ2-7,TRBV20-1,TRBD1
TGTGCCAGCACCAACCGGGACAGCGAAAATACGCAGTATTTT,CASTNRDSENTQYF,-,TRBJ2-3,TRBV27,TRBD1
TGTGCCAGCCTCGCCAGCGCTAGCACAGATACGCAGTATTTT,CASLASASTDTQYF,-,TRBJ2-3,TRBV7-9,-
TGTGCCAGCAGCCAAGACTTGGGGACTAGCGGGAGAGGGGGCACAGATACGCAGTATTTT,CASSQDLGTSGRGGTDTQYF,few,TRBJ2-3,TRBV3-1,TRBD2
TGCAGTGCTAGAGTACAGCGTAGCCGGTGGGCTTCCTACGAGCAGTACTTC,CSARVQRSRWASYEQYF,many,TRBJ2-7,TRBV20-1,-
TGCGCCAGCAGCGTTGGACAGACCAACTATGGCTACACCTTC,CASSVGQTNYGYTF,few,TRBJ1-2,TRBV5-1,-
TGTGCCAGCAGTACAGGGGTGGGCACTGAAGCTTTCTTT,CASSTGVGTEAFF,-,TRBJ1-1,TRBV7-9,TRBD1
TGTGCCAGTAGTGCGGGACAGAATAATTCACCCCTCCACTTT,CASSAGQNNSPLHF,-,TRBJ1-6,TRBV19,TRBD1
TGTGCCAGCAGTTTTAAAGCCCCCCCTGAAGCTTTCTTT,CASSFKAPPEAFF,many,TRBJ1-1,TRBV12-3/TRBV12-4,-
TGCAGTGCCGATGTCTCGATGGGCTTACTCAGCGGGCGCACAGATACGCAGTATTTT,CSADVSMGLLSGRTDTQYF,-,TRBJ2-3,TRBV20-1,-
TGTGCCACCAGTGATTTGTTGGGCCGCCACACTGAAGCTTTCTTT,CATSDLLGRHTEAFF,few,TRBJ1-1,TRBV24-1,-
TGTGCCAGCAGTTACTCCATGAGACTAGAGGAGACCCAGTACTTC,CASSYSMRLEETQYF,-,TRBJ2-5,TRBV6-6,-
TGTGCCAGCAGCCAAAACTCTGCCCCAGGAGAGCAGTTCTTC,CASSQNSAPGEQFF,many,TRBJ2-1,TRBV3-1,-
TGTGCCAGCAGCCCGGCGGGGGGGTTTTATGGCTACACCTTC,CASSPAGGFYGYTF,many,TRBJ1-2,TRBV11-2,-
TGCAGCGTCCCCGGGACAGGGCGCAATGAGCAGTTCTTC,CSVPGTGRNEQFF,-,TRBJ2-1,TRBV29-1,TRBD1
TGTGTCAGCAGTTTATCGTGGACTAGCGGGAGGGTCCCCCTACGGGAGCAGTACTTC,CVSSLSWTSGRVPLREQYF,-,TRBJ2-7,TRBV27,TRBD2
TGTGCCAGCAGCTTGAAGTCCTACGAGCAGTACTTC,CASSLKSYEQYF,many,TRBJ2-7,TRBV7-9,-
TGCGCCAGCAGGCAACTAGCGGATTACCCCTCCTACGAGCAGTACTTC,CASRQLADYPSYEQYF,-,TRBJ2-7,TRBV10-1,TRBD2
TGTGCCAGCAGTTTTGTGGGACCAGGCACAGATACGCAGTATTTT,CASSFVGPGTDTQYF,-,TRBJ2-3,TRBV12-3/TRBV12-4,-
TGTGCCAGCAGTTACTACGGGACTAGCGGGATTGAGCAGTTCTTC,CASSYYGTSGIEQFF,-,TRBJ2-1,TRBV6-5,TRBD2
TGCAGTGCTGCCACCGGGACAGGGGTTACTCAGCCCCAGCATTTT,CSAATGTGVTQPQHF,-,TRBJ1-5,TRBV20-1,TRBD1
TGTGCCAGCAGCCAATTGCGGGAGTCTAACTTC,CASSQLRESNF,-,TRBJ2-5,TRBV3-1,TRBD2
TGTGCCAGCAGGACGGGACAGGAGAACTCCTACAATGAGCAGTTCTTC,CASRTGQENSYNEQFF,-,TRBJ2-1,TRBV7-9,TRBD1